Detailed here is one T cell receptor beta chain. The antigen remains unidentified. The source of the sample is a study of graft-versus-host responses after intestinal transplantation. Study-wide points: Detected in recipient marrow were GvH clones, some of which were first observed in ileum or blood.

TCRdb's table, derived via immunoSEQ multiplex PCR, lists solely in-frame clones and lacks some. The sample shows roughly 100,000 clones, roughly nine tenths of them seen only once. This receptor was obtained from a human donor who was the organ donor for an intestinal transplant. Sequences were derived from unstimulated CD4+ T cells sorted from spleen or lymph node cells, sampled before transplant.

The CDR3 reads CASSPSGGHTEAFF. In DNA, the CDR3 is TGTGCCAGCAGCCCCAGCGGGGGGCATACTGAAGCTTTCTTT. The chain carries TRBV6-5 and TRBJ1-1; possibly TRBD1 for D (6 bases). The CDR3 consists of 14 residues. Germline CDR1 and CDR2: MNHEY and SVGAGI. Trimming pared 6 bases from V and 5 bases from J, leaving 16 bases between.